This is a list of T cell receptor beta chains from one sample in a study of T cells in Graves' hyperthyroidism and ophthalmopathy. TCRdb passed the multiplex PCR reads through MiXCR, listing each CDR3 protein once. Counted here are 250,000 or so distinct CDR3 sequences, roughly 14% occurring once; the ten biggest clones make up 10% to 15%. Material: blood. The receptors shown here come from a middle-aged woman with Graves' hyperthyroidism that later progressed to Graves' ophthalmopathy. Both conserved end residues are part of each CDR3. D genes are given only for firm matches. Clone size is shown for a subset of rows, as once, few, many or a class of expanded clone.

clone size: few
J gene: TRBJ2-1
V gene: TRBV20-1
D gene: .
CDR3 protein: CSARAPRAGSSYNEQFF
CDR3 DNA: TGCAGTGCTAGAGCTCCCCGGGCGGGGTCCTCCTACAATGAGCAGTTCTTC

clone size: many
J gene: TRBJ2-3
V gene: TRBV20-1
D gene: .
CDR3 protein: CSARLGTGSLKASRGSTDTQYF
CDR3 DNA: TGCAGTGCTAGACTAGGAACAGGCTCACTGAAGGCGTCCCGGGGAAGCACAGATACGCAGTATTTT

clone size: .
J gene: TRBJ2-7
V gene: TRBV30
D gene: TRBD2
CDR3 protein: CAWSVRLALYEQYF
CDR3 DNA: TGTGCCTGGAGTGTACGACTAGCGTTATACGAGCAGTACTTC

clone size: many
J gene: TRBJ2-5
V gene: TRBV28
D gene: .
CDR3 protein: CASRSGYPGESETQYF
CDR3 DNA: TGTGCCAGCAGGTCAGGGTATCCGGGAGAGTCAGAGACCCAGTACTTC

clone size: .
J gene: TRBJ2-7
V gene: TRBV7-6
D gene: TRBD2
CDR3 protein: CASSLEASGSTYEQYF
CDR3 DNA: TGTGCCAGCAGCTTGGAAGCTAGCGGATCAACCTACGAGCAGTACTTC

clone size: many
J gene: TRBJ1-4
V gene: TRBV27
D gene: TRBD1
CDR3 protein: CASRTSPYARGQGNEKLFF
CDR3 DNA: TGTGCCAGCAGGACAAGTCCATATGCTCGTGGACAGGGTAATGAAAAACTGTTTTTT

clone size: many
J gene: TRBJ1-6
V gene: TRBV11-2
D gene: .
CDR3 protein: CASSSTNNSPLHF
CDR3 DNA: TGTGCCAGCAGCTCCACCAATAATTCACCCCTCCACTTT

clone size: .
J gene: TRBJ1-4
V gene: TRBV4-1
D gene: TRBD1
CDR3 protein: CASSQESRQGVVEKLFF
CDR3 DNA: TGCGCCAGCAGCCAAGAAAGTCGACAGGGGGTAGTTGAAAAACTGTTTTTT

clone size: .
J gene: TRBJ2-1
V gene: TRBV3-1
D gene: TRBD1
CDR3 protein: CASSQARHRGHNSYNEKFF
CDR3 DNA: TGTGCCAGCAGCCAAGCCCGGCACAGGGGACACAATTCCTACAATGAGAAGTTCTTC

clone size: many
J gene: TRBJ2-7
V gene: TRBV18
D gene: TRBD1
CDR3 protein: CASSPLDRGEQYF
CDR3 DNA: TGTGCCAGCTCACCCCTGGACAGGGGCGAGCAGTACTTC

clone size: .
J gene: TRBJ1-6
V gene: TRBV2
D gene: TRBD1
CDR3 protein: CASTRGQGSSPLHF
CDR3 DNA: TGTGCCAGCACTAGAGGACAGGGAAGTTCACCCCTCCACTTT

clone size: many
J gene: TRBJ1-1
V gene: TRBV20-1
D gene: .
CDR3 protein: CSARGSREAFF
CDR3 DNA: TGCAGTGCTAGAGGGTCCAGGGAAGCTTTCTTT

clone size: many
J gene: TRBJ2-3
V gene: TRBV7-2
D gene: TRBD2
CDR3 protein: CASSLTSGTLDTQYF
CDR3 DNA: TGTGCCAGCAGCTTAACTAGCGGGACATTAGATACGCAGTATTTT

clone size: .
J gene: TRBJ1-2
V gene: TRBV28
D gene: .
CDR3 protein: CASKSWAIVTINRLEGYTF
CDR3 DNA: TGTGCCAGCAAATCCTGGGCCATCGTGACCATAAACCGTCTTGAGGGCTACACCTTC

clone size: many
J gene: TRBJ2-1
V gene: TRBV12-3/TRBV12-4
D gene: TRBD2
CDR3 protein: CASTSPREGSAEGQFF
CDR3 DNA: TGTGCCAGCACCTCGCCGAGGGAGGGTTCGGCGGAAGGGCAGTTCTTC

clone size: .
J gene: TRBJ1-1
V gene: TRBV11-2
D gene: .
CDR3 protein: CASSHGWGANTEAFF
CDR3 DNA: TGTGCCAGCAGCCATGGCTGGGGAGCAAACACTGAAGCTTTCTTT

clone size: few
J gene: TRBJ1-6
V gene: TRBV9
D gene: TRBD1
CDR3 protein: CASSDTGTGSSPLHF
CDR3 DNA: TGTGCCAGCAGCGATACCGGGACAGGGTCTTCACCCCTCCACTTT

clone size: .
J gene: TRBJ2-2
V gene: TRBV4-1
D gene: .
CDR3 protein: CASSPWTGGSIGELFF
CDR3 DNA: TGCGCCAGCAGCCCTTGGACTGGCGGGTCGATCGGGGAGCTGTTTTTT

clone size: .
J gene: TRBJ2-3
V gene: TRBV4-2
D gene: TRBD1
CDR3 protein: CASSQGFRDRGADTQYF
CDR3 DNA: TGTGCCAGCAGCCAAGGTTTTCGGGACAGGGGGGCAGATACGCAGTATTTT

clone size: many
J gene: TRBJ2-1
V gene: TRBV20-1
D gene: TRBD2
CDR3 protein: CSATPPLAGYNEQFF
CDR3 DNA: TGCAGTGCCACCCCCCCACTAGCGGGCTACAATGAGCAGTTCTTC

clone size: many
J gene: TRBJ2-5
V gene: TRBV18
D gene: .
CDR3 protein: CASSPLLQETQYF
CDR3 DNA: TGTGCCAGCTCCCCCTTGCTCCAAGAGACCCAGTACTTC

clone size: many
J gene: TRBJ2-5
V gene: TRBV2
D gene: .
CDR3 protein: CASSENRVETQYF
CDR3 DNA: TGTGCCAGCAGTGAGAACAGGGTGGAGACCCAGTACTTC

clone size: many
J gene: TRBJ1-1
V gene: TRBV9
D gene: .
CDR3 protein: CASSVGGSQDTEAFF
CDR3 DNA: TGTGCCAGCAGCGTAGGTGGGTCTCAAGACACTGAAGCTTTCTTT

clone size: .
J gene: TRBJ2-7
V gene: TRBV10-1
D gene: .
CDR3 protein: CASSEGEAEQYF
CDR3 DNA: TGCGCCAGCAGTGAGGGGGAGGCGGAGCAGTACTTC

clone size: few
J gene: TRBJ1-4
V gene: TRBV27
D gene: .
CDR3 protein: CASSGSPRIWEKLFF
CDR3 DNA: TGTGCCAGCAGTGGCTCTCCCCGAATCTGGGAAAAACTGTTTTTT

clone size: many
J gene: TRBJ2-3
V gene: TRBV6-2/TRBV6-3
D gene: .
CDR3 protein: CASTDYTDTQYF
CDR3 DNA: TGTGCCAGCACCGACTACACAGATACGCAGTATTTT

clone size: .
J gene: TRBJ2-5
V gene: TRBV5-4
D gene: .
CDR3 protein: CASSLDSPETQYF
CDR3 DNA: TGTGCCAGCAGCTTGGACAGTCCAGAGACCCAGTACTTC

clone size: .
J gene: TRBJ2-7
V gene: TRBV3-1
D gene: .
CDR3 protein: CASSQGRGLSYEQYF
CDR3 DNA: TGTGCCAGCAGCCAAGGACGCGGACTCTCCTACGAGCAGTACTTC

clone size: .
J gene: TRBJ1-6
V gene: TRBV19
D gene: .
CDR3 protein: CASSKGPYSPLHF
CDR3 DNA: TGTGCCAGTAGTAAGGGGCCCTATTCACCCCTCCACTTT

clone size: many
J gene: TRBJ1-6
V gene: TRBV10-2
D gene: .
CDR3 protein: CASRGSSPLHF
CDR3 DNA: TGCGCCAGCAGGGGCAGTTCACCCCTCCACTTT

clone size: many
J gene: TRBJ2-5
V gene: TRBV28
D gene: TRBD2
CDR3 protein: CASSSPGQREGLWETQYF
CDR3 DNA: TGTGCCAGCAGTTCCCCCGGTCAGCGGGAGGGCCTATGGGAGACCCAGTACTTC

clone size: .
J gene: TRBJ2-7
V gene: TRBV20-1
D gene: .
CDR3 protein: CSARIGFGYEQYF
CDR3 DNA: TGCAGTGCTAGAATAGGGTTTGGGTACGAGCAGTACTTC

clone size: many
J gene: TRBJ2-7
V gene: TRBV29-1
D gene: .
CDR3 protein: CSVTLTGKRGDEQYF
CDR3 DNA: TGCAGCGTTACCCTAACAGGGAAAAGGGGGGACGAGCAGTACTTC

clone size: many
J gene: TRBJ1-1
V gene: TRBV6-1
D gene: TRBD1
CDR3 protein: CASSKRTGLMNTEAFF
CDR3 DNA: TGTGCCAGCAGTAAACGGACAGGGCTTATGAACACTGAAGCTTTCTTT

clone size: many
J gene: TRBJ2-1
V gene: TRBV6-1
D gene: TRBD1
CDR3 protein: CASSLPDRAYNEQFF
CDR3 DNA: TGTGCCAGCAGCCTCCCGGACAGGGCTTACAATGAGCAGTTCTTC

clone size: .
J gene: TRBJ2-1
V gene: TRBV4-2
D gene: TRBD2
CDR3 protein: CASSQDRVAGKLYNEQFF
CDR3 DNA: TGTGCCAGCAGCCAAGATCGAGTAGCGGGTAAACTCTACAATGAGCAGTTCTTC

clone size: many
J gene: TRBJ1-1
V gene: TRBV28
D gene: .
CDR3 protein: CASTSGTARPFF
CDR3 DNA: TGTGCCAGCACCAGTGGGACTGCCCGGCCTTTCTTT

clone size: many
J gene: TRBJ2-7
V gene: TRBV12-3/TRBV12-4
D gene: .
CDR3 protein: CASSITGPEQYF
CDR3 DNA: TGTGCCAGCAGTATTACAGGTCCCGAGCAGTACTTC

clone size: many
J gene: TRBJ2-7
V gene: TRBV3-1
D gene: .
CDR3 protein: CASSRGPGQYF
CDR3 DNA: TGTGCCAGCAGCCGAGGGCCAGGGCAGTACTTC

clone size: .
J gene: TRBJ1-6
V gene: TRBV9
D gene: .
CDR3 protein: CASSVVGSYNSPLHF
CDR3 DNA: TGTGCCAGCAGCGTAGTAGGCTCCTATAATTCACCCCTCCACTTT

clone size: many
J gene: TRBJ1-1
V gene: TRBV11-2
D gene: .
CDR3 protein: CASSSLGTTALNTEAFF
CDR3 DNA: TGTGCCAGCAGCTCACTAGGCACGACAGCCCTGAACACTGAAGCTTTCTTT

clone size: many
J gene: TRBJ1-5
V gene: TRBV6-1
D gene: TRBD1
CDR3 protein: CASSATGRIGNQPQHF
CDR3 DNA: TGTGCCAGCAGTGCGACAGGGCGGATAGGCAATCAGCCCCAGCATTTT

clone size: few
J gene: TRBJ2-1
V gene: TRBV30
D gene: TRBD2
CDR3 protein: CAWSGLAGDNNEQFF
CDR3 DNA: TGTGCCTGGAGTGGACTAGCGGGAGACAACAATGAGCAGTTCTTC

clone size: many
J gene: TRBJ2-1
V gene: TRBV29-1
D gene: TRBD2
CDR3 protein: CSVSTSGDYNEQFF
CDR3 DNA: TGCAGCGTCTCCACTAGCGGAGATTACAATGAGCAGTTCTTC

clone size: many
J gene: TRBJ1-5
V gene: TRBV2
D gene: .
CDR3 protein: CASRPLTVKQPQHF
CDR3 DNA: TGTGCCAGCCGTCCCCTGACAGTAAAGCAGCCCCAGCATTTT

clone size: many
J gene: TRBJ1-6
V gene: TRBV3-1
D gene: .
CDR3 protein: CASSPGPSPLHF
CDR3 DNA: TGTGCCAGCAGCCCCGGTCCTTCACCCCTCCACTTT

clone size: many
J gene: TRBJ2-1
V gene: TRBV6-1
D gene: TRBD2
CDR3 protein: CASRTWTSNEQFF
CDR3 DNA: TGTGCCAGCAGAACCTGGACTAGCAATGAGCAGTTCTTC

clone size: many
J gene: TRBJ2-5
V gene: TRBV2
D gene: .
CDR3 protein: CASSDQRRETQYF
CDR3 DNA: TGTGCCAGCAGTGACCAACGGAGAGAGACCCAGTACTTC